Listed here are 2 T cell receptor beta chains from one sample, sequenced in a study of shared T cell receptors in the human thymus. The assay was immunoSEQ multiplex PCR, and TCRdb's table has in-frame clones only and misses some. The sample contains 500,000 to 750,000 clones, more than 75% of which appear only once. Separately, the same data were catalogued under a study of human thymus T cells.

The sample was thymocytes. The receptors were gathered from a boy younger than two with a congenital heart defect.

The chain links TRBV30 to TRBJ1-5; weak D call: TRBD1 (5 bases). V lost 4 bases and J 0 bases, leaving 16 bases between the germline ends. The CDR3 length is 16 residues. Germline CDR1 reads GTSNPN; CDR2 reads SVGIG (reference sequence). The CDR3 DNA reads as TGTGCCTGGACAACCAAGGGAGGGGTTAGCAATCAGCCCCAGCATTTT. This translates into CAWTTKGGVSNQPQHF.

The CDR3 DNA sequence: TGTGCCAGCAGCTCCAACTATGGACTAGCGAGTTCTTCAGATACGCAGTATTTT. Residues: CASSSNYGLASSSDTQYF. The rearrangement uses TRBV11-2 and TRBJ2-3, with TRBD2 matching over 9 bases. This CDR3 is 18 amino acids long. Germline loops: CDR1 SGHAT, CDR2 FQNNGV. The junction had 15 bases not matched to a gene; V was cut back by 4 bases and J by 4 bases. The full variable domain, with the rest looked up from reference TRBV11-2 and TRBJ2-3, is EAGVAQSPRYKIIEKRQSVAFWCNPISGHATLYWYQQILGQGPKLLIQFQNNGVVDDSQLPKDRFSAERLKGVDSTLKIQPAKLEDSAVYLCASSSNYGLASSSDTQYFGPGTRLTVL.